This T cell receptor beta chain emerged from a study of T cells in Graves' hyperthyroidism and ophthalmopathy (dated by TCRdb to about 2019). Notes on the research overall: Peripheral blood samples were taken at the time of initial diagnosis, prior to any treatment. To identify TCR V-J signatures that set the groups apart, the researchers used a discovery cohort of about a hundred patients, made up of 43 with Graves' ophthalmopathy and 57 with stable Graves' hyperthyroidism. An independent validation cohort of under 20 hyperthyroidism patients and approximately 15 patients who later progressed to ophthalmopathy tested prospective prediction of ophthalmopathy. For training and testing, the 100 or so patients in the discovery cohort were randomly divided in a 7:3 ratio. In addition, the study compared T-cell repertoires in thyroid tissue and in blood from about 6 Graves' hyperthyroidism patients. After sampling, hyperthyroidism patients received methimazole starting at 30 mg daily, and ophthalmopathy patients received high-dose intravenous methylprednisolone. According to the paper, TCR Vbeta CDR3 sequencing was carried out on over 130 peripheral blood samples, which came from over 40 ophthalmopathy, roughly 75 hyperthyroidism and roughly 17 progressor patients. What the study reported, not specific to this receptor: Ophthalmopathy was separated from stable hyperthyroidism by a 13 V-J signature model, with over 85% sensitivity and about 81% specificity obtained in cross-validation and 80%/75% obtained in testing. Most expanded thyroid clonotypes (frequency above 0.001) were also found in blood, which suggests that blood repertoires may mirror thyroid immune responses. Sample size was not statistically predetermined, and investigators were not blinded to group allocation. In validation, the model predicted progression to ophthalmopathy a median of roughly 6.2 months before onset, with about 67% sensitivity and 72.22% specificity.

TCR beta CDR3 regions were amplified from RNA transcripts. The TCR CDR3 was subjected to a first round of RT-PCR using the HTBI primer set and the Qiagen OneStep RT-PCR kit. The libraries were constructed in a second round of multiplex PCR and then size-selected and purified. Sequencing of the libraries was done on an Illumina HiSeq2000 using paired-end 100 bp reads. In the original analysis: SOAPnuke was used to process the raw data, removing reads that contained adapters or uncalled bases, had a mean Phred below 15, or lacked an exact match to the constant primer or identifier. High-quality paired reads were merged with COPE v1.2.5, and unique nucleotide sequences were defined as clonotypes. MiTCR v1.1 was used to align the clonotypes against IMGT TRBV, TRBD and TRBJ reference segments. The analysis was restricted to V-J combinations with a frequency above 0.0001, which together covered just over 99% of the repertoires. A TCS score was defined as the ratio between F50 (clonal expansion) and ExV (chaos), using BLOSUM62-based TCRdist between CDR3 peptides within each V-J. Welch's t-statistics and random forest reduced around 550 V-J features to 13, which were used in a naive Bayes classifier (R e1071). TCRdb reworked the public reads: Q25 trimming with fastp, MiXCR clone assembly, productive beta chains retained. Each record represents a unique CDR3 protein, reported with the most common genes and DNA among its rows. It is TCRdb's table, rather than the study itself, that gives the V and J calls and clone size. The sample table shows 280,000 or so distinct CDR3 sequences, and 12% to 15% are seen once. Together, the top ten hold under 35% of the sample.

Hyperthyroidism patients were newly diagnosed, with disease duration under 2 months, and aged 18 to 65 years. Exclusion was applied to patients with uncontrolled infections, other autoimmune diseases, pregnancy or lactation. Diagnoses were established on the basis of clinical symptoms, serum thyroxine and TRAb, thyroid ultrasound, and orbital computed tomography. Blood from progressor patients was collected at the time of first diagnosis with hyperthyroidism, before any ophthalmopathy symptoms had appeared. PBMCs were isolated from more than 9 ml of fresh peripheral blood by Ficoll-Paque density gradient centrifugation. Patients classed as progressors first received a Graves' hyperthyroidism diagnosis and then went on to develop ophthalmopathy during follow-up. Total RNA was extracted with Trizol reagent, and quality was checked on an Agilent 2100 Bioanalyzer. This clonotype is characterized as medium-sized (0.01 to 0.1%). Its antigen is still unknown. No clone much larger than this one lies a single base away; base qualities are absent.

Source material: blood. The origin of this receptor is a woman aged 45-65 years with Graves' hyperthyroidism that later progressed to Graves' ophthalmopathy.

In nucleotide form, the sequence is TGTGCCAGCAGTTTGACAGGCCTCTACGAGCAGTACTTC. Its translation is CASSLTGLYEQYF. The rearrangement combines TRBV27 with TRBJ2-7; the D gene is perhaps TRBD1, from 6 matching bases. Spanning cysteine to phenylalanine, the CDR3 consists of 13 amino acids. Of all the DNA, just the CDR3 is kept, 39 bases in frame from base 1. The germline V gene (reference sequence) supplies CDR1 MNHEY and CDR2 SMNVEV. V is reduced by 3 bases and J by 3 bases, leaving a spacing of 9 bases between them.